A selection of T cell receptor beta chains follows, all from one sample in a study of blood T cell repertoires in COVID-19. This table comes from immunoSEQ multiplex PCR, and its TCRdb copy is limited to in-frame clones, with some not included. Here the sample spans 150,000 to 200,000 clones, roughly nine tenths being singletons. The sample was peripheral blood. The receptors were sampled from a man in his sixties with active or convalescent COVID-19. Both conserved end residues are part of each CDR3. A D gene is named only where the DNA matches it firmly. Some rows have no size entry. The others give once, few or many, or a class for an expanded clone.

j_gene: TRBJ2-1
d_gene: NA
abundance: NA
v_gene: TRBV12-3/TRBV12-4
CDR3aa: CASSFSPGRTFF
CDR3nt: TGTGCCAGCAGTTTTTCCCCGGGTCGCACGTTCTTC

j_gene: TRBJ1-1
d_gene: TRBD1
abundance: NA
v_gene: TRBV7-9
CDR3aa: CASSSGQENTEAFF
CDR3nt: TGTGCCAGCAGCTCCGGACAGGAGAACACTGAAGCTTTCTTT

j_gene: TRBJ2-1
d_gene: TRBD1
abundance: NA
v_gene: TRBV6-2/TRBV6-3
CDR3aa: CASSLGRQGPSNEQFF
CDR3nt: TGTGCCAGCAGTTTGGGACGACAGGGCCCAAGCAATGAGCAGTTCTTC

j_gene: TRBJ1-2
d_gene: TRBD1
abundance: NA
v_gene: TRBV14
CDR3aa: CASSPGTDYGYTF
CDR3nt: TGTGCCAGCAGTCCCGGGACAGACTATGGCTACACCTTC

j_gene: TRBJ2-1
d_gene: NA
abundance: NA
v_gene: TRBV30
CDR3aa: CAWNHAPRGEQFF
CDR3nt: TGTGCCTGGAACCATGCTCCCCGGGGTGAGCAGTTCTTC

j_gene: TRBJ2-1
d_gene: TRBD2
abundance: once
v_gene: TRBV5-1
CDR3aa: CASSWEPSGDAYNEQFF
CDR3nt: TGCGCCAGCAGCTGGGAGCCTAGCGGGGATGCATACAATGAGCAGTTCTTC

j_gene: TRBJ2-1
d_gene: NA
abundance: NA
v_gene: TRBV11-2
CDR3aa: CASSFAGGNEQFF
CDR3nt: TGTGCCAGCAGCTTCGCAGGGGGGAATGAGCAGTTCTTC

j_gene: TRBJ2-3
d_gene: NA
abundance: NA
v_gene: TRBV11-3
CDR3aa: CASSPNVVDTQYF
CDR3nt: TGTGCCAGCAGCCCTAATGTGGTAGATACGCAGTATTTT

j_gene: TRBJ2-1
d_gene: NA
abundance: once
v_gene: TRBV27
CDR3aa: CASSLSFVGAYEQFF
CDR3nt: TGTGCCAGCAGTTTATCGTTTGTAGGGGCATATGAGCAGTTCTTC

j_gene: TRBJ1-2
d_gene: NA
abundance: NA
v_gene: TRBV21-1
CDR3aa: CASSKRARGQGYGYTF
CDR3nt: TGTGCCAGCAGCAAAAGGGCGCGGGGACAGGGCTATGGCTACACCTTC

j_gene: TRBJ1-4
d_gene: TRBD1
abundance: NA
v_gene: TRBV4-2
CDR3aa: CASSRILQGVREKLFF
CDR3nt: TGTGCCAGCAGCCGAATTCTTCAGGGGGTCAGAGAAAAACTGTTTTTT

j_gene: TRBJ1-1
d_gene: TRBD1
abundance: NA
v_gene: TRBV19
CDR3aa: CASSISWTGDTEAFF
CDR3nt: TGTGCCAGTAGTATATCCTGGACAGGGGACACTGAAGCTTTCTTT

j_gene: TRBJ2-3
d_gene: NA
abundance: NA
v_gene: TRBV5-1
CDR3aa: CASSRYRDSSTDTQYF
CDR3nt: TGCGCCAGCAGCCGTTACCGGGACTCTAGCACAGATACGCAGTATTTT

j_gene: TRBJ1-5
d_gene: TRBD1
abundance: NA
v_gene: TRBV19
CDR3aa: CASSSTGAAQPQHF
CDR3nt: TGTGCCAGTAGTTCAACAGGGGCGGCTCAGCCCCAGCATTTT

j_gene: TRBJ1-1
d_gene: NA
abundance: NA
v_gene: TRBV7-9
CDR3aa: CASSLDMNTEAFF
CDR3nt: TGTGCCAGCAGCTTAGATATGAACACTGAAGCTTTCTTT

j_gene: TRBJ2-1
d_gene: TRBD2
abundance: NA
v_gene: TRBV19
CDR3aa: CASSISSGGANEQFF
CDR3nt: TGTGCCAGTAGTATATCTAGCGGGGGGGCGAATGAGCAGTTCTTC

j_gene: TRBJ2-3
d_gene: NA
abundance: NA
v_gene: TRBV10-3
CDR3aa: CAISGGSTDTQYF
CDR3nt: TGTGCCATCAGCGGGGGAAGCACAGATACGCAGTATTTT

j_gene: TRBJ2-1
d_gene: TRBD2
abundance: NA
v_gene: TRBV7-6
CDR3aa: CASSFFPGRAGNEQFF
CDR3nt: TGTGCCAGCAGCTTCTTCCCCGGGAGGGCCGGCAATGAGCAGTTCTTC

j_gene: TRBJ1-1
d_gene: TRBD1
abundance: few
v_gene: TRBV30
CDR3aa: CAWSVDPDRVYITSTEAFF
CDR3nt: TGTGCCTGGAGTGTAGACCCGGACAGGGTTTACATTACGAGTACTGAAGCTTTCTTT

j_gene: TRBJ2-1
d_gene: TRBD2
abundance: NA
v_gene: TRBV11-2
CDR3aa: CASSAGDRRHEQFF
CDR3nt: TGTGCCAGCAGCGCGGGAGATCGGAGGCATGAGCAGTTCTTC

j_gene: TRBJ2-1
d_gene: TRBD2
abundance: NA
v_gene: TRBV7-8
CDR3aa: CASSKTNLAGSEQFF
CDR3nt: TGTGCCAGCAGCAAGACAAACCTAGCGGGATCCGAGCAGTTCTTC

j_gene: TRBJ1-5
d_gene: NA
abundance: NA
v_gene: TRBV6-1
CDR3aa: CASSEQYGNQPQHF
CDR3nt: TGTGCCAGCAGTGAACAGTACGGCAATCAGCCCCAGCATTTT

j_gene: TRBJ1-6
d_gene: NA
abundance: NA
v_gene: TRBV12-3/TRBV12-4
CDR3aa: CASSLSGVSPLHF
CDR3nt: TGTGCCAGCAGTTTATCAGGGGTTTCACCCCTCCACTTT

j_gene: TRBJ2-5
d_gene: NA
abundance: few
v_gene: TRBV10-1
CDR3aa: CASSESSGTGLETQYF
CDR3nt: TGCGCCAGCAGTGAGTCCTCGGGTACTGGTTTGGAGACCCAGTACTTC

j_gene: TRBJ2-7
d_gene: TRBD1
abundance: NA
v_gene: TRBV5-1
CDR3aa: CASSLVAGGIDEQYF
CDR3nt: TGCGCCAGCAGCTTGGTCGCAGGGGGCATCGACGAGCAGTACTTC

j_gene: TRBJ2-2
d_gene: NA
abundance: NA
v_gene: TRBV4-1
CDR3aa: CASSQDQGARGTGELFF
CDR3nt: TGCGCCAGCAGCCAAGATCAAGGGGCGCGGGGCACCGGGGAGCTGTTTTTT

j_gene: TRBJ2-3
d_gene: NA
abundance: NA
v_gene: TRBV6-5
CDR3aa: CASSYWRGGTDTQYF
CDR3nt: TGTGCCAGCAGTTACTGGAGGGGAGGCACAGATACGCAGTATTTT

j_gene: TRBJ1-1
d_gene: TRBD1
abundance: NA
v_gene: TRBV6-4
CDR3aa: CASSAGTGANTEAFF
CDR3nt: TGTGCCAGCAGTGCCGGGACAGGGGCGAACACTGAAGCTTTCTTT